Shown below are 30 T cell receptor beta chains from a single sample sequenced in a study of CD8+ T cells in alopecia areata. RNA extraction was followed by reverse transcription into cDNA, which acted as the sequencing template. Assay used: immunoSEQ multiplex PCR; TCRdb lists only in-frame clones, some missing. The sample yields some 58,000 clones, about 45% seen once. The treatment denotes: oral pan-JAK inhibitor, 5-10 mg twice daily. Sequencing was performed on CD8+ T cells sorted from blood, taken at roughly week 38, from a patient treated with tofacitinib. These receptors were collected from a human donor with alopecia areata.

V and J are TRBV27 and TRBJ1-1; D gene ambiguous. CDR1 and CDR2 (germline): MNHEY, SMNVEV (reference sequence). This CDR3 contains 14 residues. The V gene lost 0 bases and the J gene lost 1 base, with 6 bases spanning the gap. This CDR3 is CASSLSTENTEAFF. The CDR3 coding sequence is TGTGCCAGCAGTTTATCTACGGAGAACACTGAAGCTTTCTTT.

The V gene is TRBV30, the J gene TRBJ2-7; 8 positions agree with TRBD1. The CDR3 covers 13 residues. V was clipped by 2 bases and J by 5 bases; unmatched bases: 5. Germline values: CDR1 GTSNPN, CDR2 SVGIG (reference sequence). The CDR3 sequence: CAWSSGGRDEQYF. Here the CDR3 DNA reads TGTGCCTGGAGTTCAGGGGGCAGGGACGAGCAGTACTTC. Full variable domain (rest looked up from reference TRBV30 and TRBJ2-7): SQTIHQWPATLVQPVGSPLSLECTVEGTSNPNLYWYRQAAGRGLQLLFYSVGIGQISSEVPQNLSASRPQDRQFILSSKKLLLSDSGFYLCAWSSGGRDEQYFGPGTRLTVT.

This clone was found a few times. The rearrangement links TRBV5-6 to TRBJ2-7, with TRBD1 as a possible D gene (7 bases). Deletions cut 2 bases from V and 8 bases from J, with 11 bases between. The CDR3 consists of 12 residues. Germline CDR1 is SGHDT and CDR2 is YYEEEE. In nucleotides, the CDR3 is TGTGCCAGCAGCTTAGGAGGGGGCCAGCAGTACTTC. This gives the protein CASSLGGGQQYF.

The chain couples TRBV19 to TRBJ2-7; D might be TRBD1 (6 bases). In germline, CDR1 is LNHDA, CDR2 SQIVND (reference sequence). Trimming left V 5 bases short and J 1 base short, with 9 bases between. This CDR3 region has 13 residues. The CDR3 reads CASSAGQSYEQYF. CDR3 DNA sequence: TGTGCCAGTAGTGCCGGACAGTCCTACGAGCAGTACTTC.

A few counts support this clone. The chain links TRBV29-1 to TRBJ2-6; no clear D gene. V was shortened by 1 base and J by 1 base, with 8 bases between the two germline ends. Germline CDR1 SQVTM, CDR2 ANQGSEA. The CDR3 extends over 15 amino acids. In DNA, the CDR3 is TGCAGCGTTGAAGGCCGTCTATCTGGGGCCAACGTCCTGACTTTC. It yields the protein CSVEGRLSGANVLTF.

This clone was counted only a few times. This chain joins TRBV4-1 and TRBJ2-5; no clear D. Germline V lookup: CDR1 MGHRA, CDR2 YSYEKL. The V gene lost 4 bases and the J gene lost 7 bases, with 13 bases spanning the gap. CDR3 length: 13 residues. The CDR3 DNA follows: TGCGCCAGCAGCCTCGGACCCCCCGGGACCCAGTACTTC. It codes for CASSLGPPGTQYF.

This clone has only one observation. This chain joins TRBV7-6 and TRBJ1-2, with 8 nucleotides matching TRBD1. The CDR3 runs 17 residues. The V gene's germline CDR1 is SGHVS and CDR2 FNYEAQ. Losses at the gene ends were 5 bases for V and 5 bases for J; bases not matched to a gene: 16. The CDR3 spells CASSPAGGRGSMYGYTF. DNA for the CDR3: TGTGCCAGCAGCCCTGCAGGGGGCAGGGGGTCTATGTATGGCTACACCTTC.

The rearrangement joins TRBV30 to TRBJ1-2, with D possibly matching TRBD1 (5 bases). This CDR3 region has 12 residues. V was pared by 4 bases and J by 8 bases, with 14 bases between. Germline CDR1 GTSNPN, CDR2 SVGIG (reference sequence). The CDR3 nucleotides are TGTGCCTGGAACCCAGCAGGGAGCGGCTACACCTTC. It codes for CAWNPAGSGYTF. Looking up the rest from reference TRBV30 and TRBJ1-2 gives the full variable domain: SQTIHQWPATLVQPVGSPLSLECTVEGTSNPNLYWYRQAAGRGLQLLFYSVGIGQISSEVPQNLSASRPQDRQFILSSKKLLLSDSGFYLCAWNPAGSGYTFGSGTRLTVV.

This chain connects TRBV15 to TRBJ2-1, with TRBD1 matching 10 bases. Losses at the gene ends were 5 bases for V and 4 bases for J; bases not matched to a gene: 2. Germline lookup yields CDR1 LNHNV and CDR2 YYDKDF (reference sequence). CDR3 length: 14 residues. For the CDR3, the DNA is TGTGCCACCAGCGGACAGGGGGTTTACAATGAGCAGTTCTTC. Translating gives CATSGQGVYNEQFF.

The rearrangement uses TRBV5-1 and TRBJ2-4; tentative D call: TRBD2 (5 bases). This CDR3 region has 16 residues. The germline CDR1 and CDR2 sequences are SGHRS and YFSETQ. V was shortened by 1 base and J by 4 bases, with 15 bases between the two germline ends. CDR3 in DNA: TGCGCCAGCAGCTTGACGCCTTTCGGGGTTAAAAACATTCAGTACTTC. This gives the protein CASSLTPFGVKNIQYF.

The chain combines TRBV6-1 with TRBJ2-6; D not certain. Germline-derived CDR1 and CDR2 are MNHNS and SASEGT. The CDR3 is made up of 15 amino acids. Trimming took off 8 bases at V and 0 bases at J, with 11 bases between the two ends. CDR3 region: CASASGSSGANVLTF. CDR3 DNA: TGTGCCAGCGCCTCGGGTAGCTCTGGGGCCAACGTCCTGACTTTC.

There are a few counts of this clone. This chain connects TRBV27 to TRBJ2-1; D is undetermined. V was clipped by 8 bases and J by 8 bases, with 13 bases between them. CDR3 length: 12 amino acids. Germline loops: CDR1 MNHEY, CDR2 SMNVEV (reference sequence). Here the CDR3 DNA reads TGTGCCAGCGGGGTGGGGATCGATGAGCAGTTCTTC. Its protein is CASGVGIDEQFF.

This clone was observed a handful of times. The chain has TRBV30 and TRBJ1-2; D is undetermined. Germline V gene sequence: CDR1 GTSNPN, CDR2 SVGIG (reference sequence). The CDR3 is 14 residues long. The V end was cut by 4 bases, the J end by 6 bases, with 18 bases between. CDR3: CAWKKTARVDGYTF. For the CDR3, the DNA is TGTGCCTGGAAAAAGACGGCCCGCGTTGATGGCTACACCTTC.

This rearrangement joins TRBV7-2 to TRBJ2-6; D uncertain. Trimming removed 5 bases from V and 0 bases from J, with 8 bases in between. The CDR3 sequence is 15 residues long. From germline, CDR1 is SGHTA and CDR2 FQGNSA. The CDR3 spells CASSQTPSGANVLTF. The CDR3 DNA reads TGTGCCAGCAGCCAGACACCCTCTGGGGCCAACGTCCTGACTTTC.

The chain joins TRBV4-1 to TRBJ1-5; possibly TRBD1 for D (5 bases). The CDR3 is 14 amino acids. V lost 2 bases and J lost 8, with 13 bases in between. Germline-derived CDR1 and CDR2 are MGHRA and YSYEKL. DNA of the CDR3: TGCGCCAGCAGCCAACTAGACAGCGGGGAGCCCCAGCATTTT. It encodes CASSQLDSGEPQHF.

The rearrangement uses TRBV14 and TRBJ2-7, with D uncertain. The germline V and J ends were trimmed by 3 bases and 4 bases, with 7 bases remaining between them. Germline values: CDR1 SGHDN, CDR2 FVKESK. The CDR3 is 12 amino acids. CDR3 coding DNA: TGTGCCAGCAGCCACTCTGAATACGAGCAGTACTTC. This gives the protein CASSHSEYEQYF.

This clone was recorded a few times. This rearrangement joins TRBV30 to TRBJ1-1; D is unresolved. Germline loops: CDR1 GTSNPN, CDR2 SVGIG (reference sequence). Trimming left V 0 bases short and J 8 bases short, with 13 bases between. CDR3 length: 13 amino acids. The CDR3 here is CAWSVISPQEAFF. The CDR3 region has the DNA TGTGCCTGGAGTGTGATAAGCCCCCAGGAAGCTTTCTTT.

V gene TRBV23-1 combines with J gene TRBJ1-2; 8 nucleotides line up with TRBD1. TRBV23-1 is an open reading frame whose function is uncertain. This CDR3 contains 15 residues. The junction had 10 bases not matched to a gene; V was cut back by 4 bases and J by 6 bases. CDR3 sequence: CASSPSWQGADGYTF. CDR3 bases: TGCGCCAGCAGTCCGAGTTGGCAGGGGGCGGATGGCTACACCTTC.

The chain links TRBV15 to TRBJ2-1; D is unclear. The V end lost 0 bases, the J end lost 7 bases, and 7 bases lay between the germline ends. The CDR3 runs 13 residues. CDR1 is LNHNV, CDR2 YYDKDF, per germline (reference sequence). The CDR3 nucleotides are TGTGCCACCAGCAGAGATGTACGGAATGAGCAGTTCTTC. Translating it yields CATSRDVRNEQFF.

This chain connects TRBV12-5 to TRBJ1-2; D gene uncertain. This CDR3 is 13 amino acids long. Germline V CDR1 and CDR2: LGHNT, FRNRAP. The ends were cut back, 6 bases at V and 8 bases at J, with 16 bases in the middle. CDR3 loop: CASGPDPRWGYTF. DNA of the CDR3: TGTGCTAGTGGGCCCGATCCGCGCTGGGGCTACACCTTC. The full variable domain, with the rest looked up from reference TRBV12-5 and TRBJ1-2, is DARVTQTPRHKVTEMGQEVTMRCQPILGHNTVFWYRQTMMQGLELLAYFRNRAPLDDSGMPKDRFSAEMPDATLATLKIQPSEPRDSAVYFCASGPDPRWGYTFGSGTRLTVV.

J is TRBJ1-5 and V is TRBV30, with 7 bases fitting TRBD1. The CDR3 runs to 13 residues. Per the germline V gene, CDR1 is GTSNPN and CDR2 is SVGIG (reference sequence). V shed 7 bases, J shed 3 bases, and the junction held 6 bases outside the gene matches. The chain's CDR3 is CAFNQGVNQPQHF. Here the CDR3 DNA reads TGTGCCTTTAATCAGGGGGTCAATCAGCCCCAGCATTTT.

The chain carries TRBV29-1 and TRBJ1-3; perhaps TRBD1 as D (6 bases). CDR1 and CDR2 from the germline V gene are SQVTM and ANQGSEA. This CDR3 has 17 residues. Trimming took off 0 bases at V and 0 bases at J, with 15 bases between the two ends. The DNA for the CDR3 is TGCAGCGTTGAAGATTGGAACACAGGGCCCTCTGGAAACACCATATATTTT. Residues: CSVEDWNTGPSGNTIYF.

The V call is TRBV25-1, the J call TRBJ2-2; TRBD2 matches 12 bases. The germline gives CDR1 MGHDK, CDR2 SYGVNS. The ends lost 4 bases at V and 7 bases at J; junction bases unmatched: 4. This CDR3 is 15 amino acids long. CDR3 in DNA: TGTGCCAGCAGTGCGACTAGCGGGAGAATCGGGGAGCTGTTTTTT. This codes for CASSATSGRIGELFF. Filled out from reference TRBV25-1 and TRBJ2-2, the complete variable domain reads EADIYQTPRYLVIGTGKKITLECSQTMGHDKMYWYQQDPGMELHLIHYSYGVNSTEKGDLSSESTVSRIRTEHFPLTLESARPSHTSQYLCASSATSGRIGELFFGEGSRLTVL.

The chain combines TRBV9 with TRBJ2-1, with TRBD2 matching over 7 bases. The CDR3 contains 16 residues. The germline V gene encodes CDR1 SGDLS and CDR2 YYNGEE. Trimming removed 0 bases from V and 2 bases from J; junction bases left unmatched: 5. DNA for the CDR3: TGTGCCAGCAGCGTAGGGCGGGAGTCCCCCTACAATGAGCAGTTCTTC. Amino acids: CASSVGRESPYNEQFF.

V gene TRBV27 combines with J gene TRBJ2-7; 7 positions match TRBD2. Germline V gene lookup returns CDR1 MNHEY and CDR2 SMNVEV (reference sequence). The V segment lost 7 bases and the J segment 3 bases; nucleotides outside the gene matches: 6. This CDR3 is built from 13 residues. CDR3: CASKRAGIYEQYF. In DNA form, the CDR3 reads TGTGCCAGCAAACGAGCGGGAATCTACGAGCAGTACTTC.

The chain has TRBV29-1 and TRBJ2-7; maybe TRBD2 (5 bases). V gave up 4 bases and J gave up 0 bases, with 13 bases separating them. Germline-derived CDR1 and CDR2 are SQVTM and ANQGSEA. This CDR3 has 14 residues. As DNA, the CDR3 is TGCAGCGTTGTTGAGCGGAGGAGCTCCTACGAGCAGTACTTC. Its translation: CSVVERRSSYEQYF.

The chain couples TRBV29-1 to TRBJ1-1; D not resolved. Trimming took 6 bases from V and 1 from J, leaving 18 bases between them. Germline V gene lookup returns CDR1 SQVTM and CDR2 ANQGSEA. CDR3 length: 15 residues. The CDR3 region is CSVGWADTWNTEAFF. CDR3 coding DNA: TGCAGCGTGGGGTGGGCAGATACTTGGAACACTGAAGCTTTCTTT. Based on the CDR3 plus reference TRBV29-1 and TRBJ1-1, the full variable domain is SAVISQKPSRDICQRGTSLTIQCQVDSQVTMMFWYRQQPGQSLTLIATANQGSEATYESGFVIDKFPISRPNLTFSTLTVSNMSPEDSSIYLCSVGWADTWNTEAFFGQGTRLTVV.

V usage is TRBV7-2 and J usage is TRBJ1-5; D not certain. The CDR3 spans 12 residues. Germline-derived CDR1 and CDR2 are SGHTA and FQGNSA. Between the trimmed V and J ends, which lost 1 base and 6 bases, there was a span of 4 bases. The CDR3 protein is CASSLGGQPQHF. CDR3 DNA sequence: TGTGCCAGCAGCTTAGGCGGTCAGCCCCAGCATTTT.

The V and J genes are TRBV2 and TRBJ1-2, with D possibly being TRBD1 (6 bases). Germline-derived CDR1 and CDR2 are SNHLY and FYNNEI. This CDR3 region has 15 residues. V was cut by 3 bases and J by 6 bases, with 17 bases left in between. As DNA, the CDR3 is TGTGCCAGCAGTGACACAGGGTCTGGTCCGAATGGCTACACCTTC. It codes for CASSDTGSGPNGYTF.

The sample holds one count of this clone. This rearrangement joins TRBV28 to TRBJ1-5; TRBD1 matches 7 bases. CDR3 length equals 12 residues. Per germline, CDR1 MDHEN and CDR2 SYDVKM. V trimming: 10 bases; J trimming: 3 bases; junction bases outside the gene matches: 3. The CDR3 here is CATDRVNQPQHF. The CDR3 DNA sequence: TGTGCCACCGACAGGGTCAATCAGCCCCAGCATTTT.